The rows below give T cell receptor beta chains drawn from one sample of a study of blood T cell repertoires in COVID-19. Clones were read by immunoSEQ multiplex PCR, and TCRdb kept only the in-frame ones, dropping some. The table has over 40,000 clones, roughly 87% seen once. Material: peripheral blood. The receptors shown here come from a man aged 55 to 69 with active COVID-19. Both conserved end residues are part of each CDR3. The D gene is left open where the match is weak. Clone size is shown for a subset of rows, as once, few, many or a class of expanded clone.

D | J | V | size | DNA | CDR3
NA | TRBJ1-4 | TRBV30 | NA | TGTGCCTGGAGTGCCTCGGCAGGTTTGGAAGAAAAACTGTTTTTT | CAWSASAGLEEKLFF
NA | TRBJ2-1 | TRBV6-1 | NA | TGTGCCAGCAGTGAAGTGGGGGGGCAGTTCTTC | CASSEVGGQFF
TRBD2 | TRBJ2-7 | TRBV5-4 | NA | TGTGCCAGCAGCCAAAAGACTAGCGGGGGGCCGAGCTCCTACGAGCAGTACTTC | CASSQKTSGGPSSYEQYF
TRBD2 | TRBJ2-3 | TRBV3-1/TRBV3-2 | few | TGTGCCAGCAGCCAAGGTCCCTGGGAGGGTGATACGCAGTATTTT | CASSQGPWEGDTQYF
TRBD2 | TRBJ2-5 | TRBV7-2 | NA | TGTGCCAGCAGCTTGTCACCGGGGGGGCCGGAAGAGACCCAGTACTTC | CASSLSPGGPEETQYF
TRBD2 | TRBJ2-7 | TRBV30 | hyperexpanded | TGTGCCTGGAGTCCCAATAGCGGGAGGCTCACCTACGAGCAGTACTTC | CAWSPNSGRLTYEQYF
TRBD1 | TRBJ2-7 | TRBV28 | NA | TGTGCCAGCAGAAAGGGGACAGGATCCTACGAGCAGTACTTC | CASRKGTGSYEQYF
NA | TRBJ2-1 | TRBV4-2 | NA | TGTGCCAGCAGCCAAGATCCCAGCTCCTACAATGAGCAGTTCTTC | CASSQDPSSYNEQFF
TRBD1 | TRBJ1-1 | TRBV5-1 | NA | TGCGCCAGCAGCTTGGGGACAGGTAGTATATTGGGGATGAACACTGAAGCTTTCTTT | CASSLGTGSILGMNTEAFF
TRBD1 | TRBJ2-1 | TRBV11-2 | once | TGTGCCAGCAGATTGGATGACAGGGCTGGAAGCTCCTACAATGAGCAGTTCTTC | CASRLDDRAGSSYNEQFF
TRBD2 | TRBJ2-7 | TRBV4-1 | NA | TGCGCCAGCAGCCAAGATAGGACTAGCGGGACGAACGAGCAGTACTTC | CASSQDRTSGTNEQYF
NA | TRBJ2-6 | TRBV3-1/TRBV3-2 | NA | TGTGCCAGCAGCCAGCCACTGGTCTCTGGGGCCAACGTCCTGACTTTC | CASSQPLVSGANVLTF
TRBD2 | TRBJ2-1 | TRBV7-9 | NA | TGTGCCAGCTCCGGGACTAGCGGATACAATGAGCAGTTCTTC | CASSGTSGYNEQFF
NA | TRBJ1-1 | TRBV19 | NA | TGTGCCAGTAGGAACGGGGGGGCAGCTATTAGGAACCTCATGAACACTGAAGCTTTCTTT | CASRNGGAAIRNLMNTEAFF
TRBD1 | TRBJ2-4 | TRBV28 | NA | TGTGCCAGCAGTTCGGTCGGACAGGCAAAAGCCAAAAACATTCAGTACTTC | CASSSVGQAKAKNIQYF
NA | TRBJ1-5 | TRBV28 | NA | TGTGCCAGCAGTTGGGGGGGCCCCAATCAGCCCCAGCATTTT | CASSWGGPNQPQHF
NA | TRBJ2-5 | TRBV4-1 | NA | TGCGCCAGCAGCCAGCCCGGGACTTTAGGCGGGACCCAGTACTTC | CASSQPGTLGGTQYF
NA | TRBJ1-1 | TRBV11-2 | NA | TGTGCCAGCAGTTTAAGGTTCGGACAGAAGAACACTGAAGCTTTCTTT | CASSLRFGQKNTEAFF
TRBD2 | TRBJ2-1 | TRBV14 | NA | TGTGCCAGCAGCCAAGAATGGCGGGAGAGGGGTCGGGAGCAGTTCTTC | CASSQEWRERGREQFF
TRBD1 | TRBJ1-1 | TRBV28 | NA | TGTGCCAGCAGTCCGAGGACAGGGGCAGGGTCGACTGAAGCTTTCTTT | CASSPRTGAGSTEAFF
TRBD2 | TRBJ2-4 | TRBV19 | NA | TGTGCCAGTAGTATCAGTAGCGGGCAAAACATTCAGTACTTC | CASSISSGQNIQYF
NA | TRBJ1-1 | TRBV28 | NA | TGTGCCAGCTGGGCAGACATGAACACTGAAGCTTTCTTT | CASWADMNTEAFF
NA | TRBJ2-1 | TRBV3-1/TRBV3-2 | NA | TGTGCCAGCAGCCATCCCGACAGCCAGGGGGGATCCAATGAGCAGTTCTTC | CASSHPDSQGGSNEQFF
TRBD1 | TRBJ2-7 | TRBV18 | NA | TGTGCCAGCTCACCGGACAGGGGGCCCCGCGAGCAGTACTTC | CASSPDRGPREQYF
TRBD1 | TRBJ1-6 | TRBV6-5 | NA | TGTGCCAGCACCTACGACAGGGGCCGTAATTCACCCCTCCACTTT | CASTYDRGRNSPLHF
TRBD1 | TRBJ1-1 | TRBV6-1 | NA | TGCGCCAGCAGTGCCCACAGGGGGCGGCAGCCGAACACTGAAGCTTTCTTT | CASSAHRGRQPNTEAFF
TRBD2 | TRBJ2-3 | TRBV28 | NA | TGTGCCAGCAGTATTCCTCCGGGACTAGCGGCGGATACGCAGTATTTT | CASSIPPGLAADTQYF
TRBD2 | TRBJ2-7 | TRBV6-2/TRBV6-3 | NA | TGTGCCAGCAGCCTACTAGCGGGGCCCTACGAGCAGTACTTC | CASSLLAGPYEQYF
TRBD1 | TRBJ2-7 | TRBV5-1 | NA | TGCGCCAGCAGCTTAACCGGGACAGGGGACGAGCAGTACTTC | CASSLTGTGDEQYF
NA | TRBJ1-1 | TRBV9 | NA | TGTGCCAGCAGCGTAGAATCACAGGCTGAAGCTTTCTTT | CASSVESQAEAFF
NA | TRBJ2-1 | TRBV3-1/TRBV3-2 | NA | TGTGCCAGCAGCCAAGGGCCCGGGGAGCAGTTCTTC | CASSQGPGEQFF
NA | TRBJ2-7 | TRBV15 | NA | TGTGCCACCAGCAGTGAATCCAGGGTGGGCTCCTACGAGCAGTACTTC | CATSSESRVGSYEQYF
TRBD1 | TRBJ2-2 | TRBV19 | NA | TGTGCCAGTAAGGGGGCGGCATTAAACACCGGGGAGCTGTTTTTT | CASKGAALNTGELFF
TRBD2 | TRBJ2-1 | TRBV11-2 | NA | TGTGCCAGCAGCTCGGGGGGTTTCGGGAGGGCCATAGACAATGAGCAGTTCTTC | CASSSGGFGRAIDNEQFF
TRBD1 | TRBJ2-3 | TRBV27 | NA | TGTGCCAGCAGTGCCCCGGGACAGAGCACAGATACGCAGTATTTT | CASSAPGQSTDTQYF
TRBD2 | TRBJ2-1 | TRBV7-9 | NA | TGTGCCAGCAGCTCGATTAGCGGGAGGGCAGACAATGAGCAGTTCTTC | CASSSISGRADNEQFF
NA | TRBJ2-3 | TRBV11-2 | once | TGTGCCAGCAGCTTTGGGACATTGGGAAGCACAGATACGCAGTATTTT | CASSFGTLGSTDTQYF
TRBD2 | TRBJ2-1 | TRBV7-6 | NA | TGTGCCAGCAGCTTCTCTAGCGGGAGGTTCGATGAGCAGTTCTTC | CASSFSSGRFDEQFF
NA | TRBJ2-3 | TRBV2 | NA | TGTGCCAGCAGTTCCTACCCCACAGATACGCAGTATTTT | CASSSYPTDTQYF
TRBD2 | TRBJ2-3 | TRBV6-5 | NA | TGTGCCAGCAAGGGTAGCGGGAGTCGAACAGATACGCAGTATTTT | CASKGSGSRTDTQYF
NA | TRBJ1-5 | TRBV19 | few | TGTGCCAGTAATCCAGGTGTGTTTGGCCAGCCCCAGCATTTT | CASNPGVFGQPQHF